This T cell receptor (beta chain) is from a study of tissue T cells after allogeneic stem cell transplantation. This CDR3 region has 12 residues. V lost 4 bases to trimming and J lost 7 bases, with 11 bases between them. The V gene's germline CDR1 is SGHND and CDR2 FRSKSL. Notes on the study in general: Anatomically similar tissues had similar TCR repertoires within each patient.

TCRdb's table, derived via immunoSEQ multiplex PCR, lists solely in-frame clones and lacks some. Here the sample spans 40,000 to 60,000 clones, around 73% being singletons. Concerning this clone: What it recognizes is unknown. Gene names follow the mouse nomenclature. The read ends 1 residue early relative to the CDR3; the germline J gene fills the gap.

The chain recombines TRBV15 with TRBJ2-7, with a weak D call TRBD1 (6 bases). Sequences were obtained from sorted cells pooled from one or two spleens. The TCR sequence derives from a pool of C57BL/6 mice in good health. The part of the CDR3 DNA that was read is TGTGCCAGCAGTTACACAGGGAACGAACAGTAC. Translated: CASSYTGNEQY. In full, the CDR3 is CASSYTGNEQYF. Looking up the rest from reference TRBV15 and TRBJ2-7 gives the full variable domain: DAGVTQTPRHEVAEKGQTIILKCEPVSGHNDLFWYRQTKIQGLELLSYFRSKSLMEDGGAFKDRFKAEMLNSSFSTLKIQPTEPKDSAVYLCASSYTGNEQYFGPGTRLTVL.